This T cell receptor beta chain was captured in a study of T cell responses to AZD1222 COVID-19 vaccine. Data came from immunoSEQ multiplex PCR; TCRdb stores just in-frame clones and leaves some out. The sample contains fewer than 130,000 clones, about 94% of which appear only once. Study-level points and caveats: No day 14 peak samples; only post-peak repertoires were characterized. Unmutated variant regions are reportedly the target of nearly half of TCRs that are spike-specific.

For this clone: Its cognate antigen is unknown.

The V and J ends lost 4 bases and 5 bases, in that order; junction bases with no gene match: 9. This CDR3 region has 14 residues. Germline assignment: CDR1 SGHNT and CDR2 YYREEE (reference sequence). The material was peripheral blood, obtained 28 days after the second AZD1222 dose. The receptor was isolated from an adult who received the AZD1222 COVID-19 vaccine. The chain recombines TRBV5-4 with TRBJ2-7; 7 nucleotides match TRBD1. The CDR3 nucleotides are TGTGCCAGCAGCCTACAGGGGTTTAGGCACGAGCAGTACTTC. It codes for CASSLQGFRHEQYF.